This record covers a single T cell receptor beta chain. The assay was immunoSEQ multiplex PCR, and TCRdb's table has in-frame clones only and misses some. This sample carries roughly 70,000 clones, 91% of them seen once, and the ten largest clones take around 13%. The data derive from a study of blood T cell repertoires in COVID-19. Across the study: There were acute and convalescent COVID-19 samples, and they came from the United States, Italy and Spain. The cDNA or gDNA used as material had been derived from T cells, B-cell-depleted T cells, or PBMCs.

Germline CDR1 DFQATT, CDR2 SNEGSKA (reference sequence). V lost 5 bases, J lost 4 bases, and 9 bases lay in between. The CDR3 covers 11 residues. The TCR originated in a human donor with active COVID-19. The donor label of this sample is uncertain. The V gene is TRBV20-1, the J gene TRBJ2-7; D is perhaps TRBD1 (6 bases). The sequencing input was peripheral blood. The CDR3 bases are TGCAGTGCTCAAACAGGGTACGAGCAGTACTTC. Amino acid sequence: CSAQTGYEQYF.